This T cell receptor (beta chain) was observed in a study of T cells after yellow fever vaccination. Whole-study results and caveats: The secondary response peaked faster, at day 5 versus 15, but was weaker. The study re-detected most primary-vaccination clones after the booster (96% CD4, roughly 88% CD8). Bulk-population clonotypes that are abundant could appear as contaminants in FACS-sorted repertoires.

Template switching by 5'RACE produced TCR cDNA, adding a universal primer site and UMIs. TCRdb passed the 5' RACE reads through MiXCR, listing each CDR3 protein once. In the table there are 180,000 or so distinct CDR3 sequences, approximately 10% of which are singletons. This clonotype has just a few counts. Its antigen remains unknown. The TCR originated in a man between 18 and 29 years old who received the YFV17D yellow fever vaccine. The sample in question was CD8+ T cells sorted from PBMCs, obtained 15 days after the yellow fever booster vaccination.

CDR3 loop: CASRKTSGGRPAQYF. The CDR3, as DNA: TGTGCCAGCAGGAAGACTAGCGGGGGCCGCCCGGCCCAGTACTTC. The chain combines TRBV2 with TRBJ2-5; 12 bases align to TRBD2. CDR3 length: 15 amino acids. V gave up 6 bases and J gave up 9 bases; unmatched junction bases: 11. Germline V gives CDR1 SNHLY, CDR2 FYNNEI.